This TCR beta chain was recovered during a study of T cell responses to AZD1222 COVID-19 vaccine. The CDR3 runs to 14 residues. From germline, CDR1 is LNHDA and CDR2 SQIVND (reference sequence). Trimming cost V 3 bases and J 2 bases; bases outside gene matches: 2. Study conclusions and caveats: Targeting of unmutated variant regions was reportedly seen in nearly half of spike-specific TCRs.

This clone has just one count. Its antigen is as yet unknown. The repertoire was sequenced with immunoSEQ multiplex PCR; TCRdb's copy has only in-frame clones and lacks some. The sample consists of about 100,000 clones, 88% of them appearing once. The sequence derives from an adult in good health. V usage is TRBV19 and J usage is TRBJ2-3, with TRBD1 matching over 7 bases. The sequencing here drew on peripheral blood, taken on day 0 of AZD1222 vaccination. This chain's CDR3 is CASSIDRATDTQYF. In DNA form, the CDR3 reads TGTGCCAGTAGTATCGACAGGGCCACAGATACGCAGTATTTT.